This T cell receptor beta chain was captured by sequencing in a study of blood T cell repertoires in COVID-19. Study information: Sites in the United States, Italy and Spain provided acute and convalescent COVID-19 samples.

The cohort comprised adults aged about 18 to 100 years residing in under 25 US areas. CDR1 and CDR2 (germline): SGHTA, FQGNSA. V lost 1 base and J 8 bases, leaving 12 bases between the germline ends. This CDR3 is 14 amino acids long. Assay: immunoSEQ multiplex PCR; the TCRdb copy retains only in-frame clones and omits some. Among 130,000 to 150,000 clones listed, 85% were seen once. This receptor was identified in a woman between 40 and 50 years old who had recovered from COVID-19. This chain links TRBV7-2 with TRBJ1-3; D call uncertain. The sequencing input was PBMCs or T cells enriched from blood (not recorded which). The CDR3 sequence is CASSLGGWSHTIYF. DNA for the CDR3: TGTGCCAGCAGCTTAGGAGGGTGGTCGCACACCATATATTTT.